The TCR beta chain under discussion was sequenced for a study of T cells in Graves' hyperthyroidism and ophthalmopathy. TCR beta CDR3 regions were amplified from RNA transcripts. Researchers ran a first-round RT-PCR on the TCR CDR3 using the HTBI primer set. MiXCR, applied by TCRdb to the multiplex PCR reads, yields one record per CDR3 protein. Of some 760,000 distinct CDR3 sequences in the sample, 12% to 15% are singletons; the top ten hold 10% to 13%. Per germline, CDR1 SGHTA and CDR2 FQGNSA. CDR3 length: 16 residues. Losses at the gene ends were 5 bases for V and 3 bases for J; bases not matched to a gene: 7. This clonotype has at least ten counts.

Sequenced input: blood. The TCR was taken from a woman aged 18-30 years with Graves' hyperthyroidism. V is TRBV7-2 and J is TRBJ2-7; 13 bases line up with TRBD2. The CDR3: CASSLRGLAGIYEQYF. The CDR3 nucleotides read TGTGCCAGCAGCCTAAGGGGACTAGCGGGAATCTACGAGCAGTACTTC.